One sample yielded the 23 T cell receptor beta chains listed below, sequenced in a study of T cells in Graves' hyperthyroidism and ophthalmopathy. TCR beta CDR3 regions were amplified from RNA. The HTBI primer set served for first-round RT-PCR of the TCR CDR3. MiXCR, applied by TCRdb to the multiplex PCR reads, yields one record per CDR3 protein. This repertoire shows fewer than 850,000 distinct CDR3 sequences, roughly 17% found once; its top ten account for about a sixth. The sequenced sample was blood. Receptor source: a man between 45 and 60 years old with Graves' hyperthyroidism.

This clonotype was seen many times. CDR3 nucleotide sequence: TGTGCCAGTCGTGTAACTAATCAGCCCCAGCATTTT. It specifies CASRVTNQPQHF. The chain recombines TRBV28 with TRBJ1-5; no clear D. The germline gives CDR1 MDHEN, CDR2 SYDVKM. V lost 9 bases and J 4 bases, leaving 10 bases between the germline ends. The CDR3 extends over 12 amino acids.

Ten or more counts support this clonotype. This sequence joins TRBV20-1 and TRBJ2-7; TRBD2 matches at 12 bases. From germline, CDR1 is DFQATT and CDR2 SNEGSKA (reference sequence). V lost 5 bases, J lost 6 bases, and 8 bases stayed unmatched. The CDR3 loop spans 14 amino acids. As DNA, the CDR3 is TGCAGTGCTGCCTCTAGCGGGAGGGCTCCCGAGCAGTACTTC. As protein: CSAASSGRAPEQYF.

As regards this clonotype: The junction and the germline gene differ at one end; a read error may be behind it. The J gene is TRBJ1-1, the V gene TRBV28; possibly TRBD1 for D (5 bases). Germline lookup yields CDR1 MDHEN and CDR2 SYDVKM. The CDR3 consists of 14 residues. CDR3 nucleotides: TGTGCCGGCAGTTTAATGCAAGGGGCGACTGAAGCTTTCTTT. Protein sequence: CAGSLMQGATEAFF. The whole variable domain, remainder taken from reference TRBV28 and TRBJ1-1, is DVKVTQSSRYLVKRTGEKVFLECVQDMDHENMFWYRQDPGLGLRLIYFSYDVKMKEKGDIPEGYSVSREKKERFSLILESASTNQTSMYLCAGSLMQGATEAFFGQGTRLTVV.

This clonotype has ten or more counts. The chain combines TRBV28 with TRBJ2-6; possibly TRBD1 for D (6 bases). Trimming took off 0 bases at V and 4 bases at J, with 13 bases between the two ends. CDR1 and CDR2 from the germline V gene are MDHEN and SYDVKM. There are 17 residues in the CDR3. CDR3 loop: CASSLWAAGAGANVLTF. The CDR3 DNA sequence: TGTGCCAGCAGTTTATGGGCAGCAGGGGCCGGGGCCAACGTCCTGACTTTC. Drawing the rest from reference TRBV28 and TRBJ2-6, the complete variable domain is DVKVTQSSRYLVKRTGEKVFLECVQDMDHENMFWYRQDPGLGLRLIYFSYDVKMKEKGDIPEGYSVSREKKERFSLILESASTNQTSMYLCASSLWAAGAGANVLTFGAGSRLTVL.

V is TRBV7-2 and J is TRBJ2-2, with D unresolved. Germline V CDR1 and CDR2: SGHTA, FQGNSA. This CDR3 spans 16 amino acids. Trimming cost V 2 bases and J 2 bases, with 12 bases left between them. CDR3 DNA: TGTGCCAGCAGCTTATTCTGGGGTCTCAACACCGGGGAGCTGTTTTTT. Translation gives CASSLFWGLNTGELFF.

This clonotype came up a few times. The gene calls are TRBV5-1 and TRBJ1-5; D might be TRBD1 (5 bases). Germline CDR1 reads SGHRS; CDR2 reads YFSETQ. CDR3 size: 15 residues. V was clipped by 0 bases and J by 4 bases, with 11 bases between them. DNA for the CDR3: TGCGCCAGCAGCTTGGTCTCAGGGACTAATCAGCCCCAGCATTTT. This translates into CASSLVSGTNQPQHF. Together with reference TRBV5-1 and TRBJ1-5, the CDR3 gives the full variable domain: KAGVTQTPRYLIKTRGQQVTLSCSPISGHRSVSWYQQTPGQGLQFLFEYFSETQRNKGNFPGRFSGRQFSNSRSEMNVSTLELGDSALYLCASSLVSGTNQPQHFGDGTRLSIL.

This clonotype was recorded at least ten times. This chain links TRBV6-2 or TRBV6-3 with TRBJ2-7; D call uncertain. The CDR3 runs to 15 residues. Trimming took 5 bases from V and 5 from J, leaving 19 bases between them. Germline loops: CDR1 MNHEY, CDR2 SVGEGT. The CDR3 nucleotides are TGTGCCAGCAGTCGCCAGGTTGAAGGCCCCCACGAGCAGTACTTC. Amino acids: CASSRQVEGPHEQYF.

This clonotype was seen ten or more times. The V call is TRBV20-1, the J call TRBJ2-1, with D perhaps TRBD2 (6 bases). Germline loops: CDR1 DFQATT, CDR2 SNEGSKA (reference sequence). The CDR3 totals 14 residues. V lost 0 bases to trimming and J lost 5 bases, with 11 bases between them. Written as DNA, the CDR3 is TGCAGTGCTAGAGACGGGAGAAAGGACAATGAGCAGTTCTTC. Encoded protein: CSARDGRKDNEQFF.

This clonotype was recorded a few times. The genes are TRBV5-4 and TRBJ1-1, with D tentatively TRBD1 (5 bases). V lost 2 bases and J 2 bases, leaving 16 bases between the germline ends. Per germline, CDR1 SGHNT and CDR2 YYREEE (reference sequence). CDR3 length: 16 residues. The CDR3 spells CASSFSRGETNTEAFF. Written as DNA, the CDR3 is TGTGCCAGCAGCTTTTCGCGGGGGGAAACTAACACTGAAGCTTTCTTT.

As regards this clonotype: This may come from a read error, since a much larger clone is one base off. The CDR3 DNA sequence: TGTGCCAGCAGTGAAGGGCGGAGTCTGACGCAGTATTTT. It translates to CASSEGRSLTQYF. The chain recombines TRBV2 with TRBJ2-3, with D uncertain. The ends were cut back, 1 base at V and 9 bases at J, with 11 bases in the middle. Germline assignment: CDR1 SNHLY and CDR2 FYNNEI. This CDR3 contains 13 residues.

The chain has TRBV2 and TRBJ2-3; a weak D match, TRBD1 (7 bases). Per the germline V gene, CDR1 is SNHLY and CDR2 is FYNNEI. The CDR3 contains 14 residues. The V gene lost 8 bases and the J gene lost 5 bases, with 17 bases spanning the gap. CDR3 amino acids: CASGDREVIDTQYF. DNA for the CDR3: TGTGCCAGCGGAGACAGGGAGGTTATAGATACGCAGTATTTT.

The chain joins TRBV19 to TRBJ2-1, with D tentatively TRBD1 or TRBD2 (5 bases each). Trimming shortened V by 5 bases and J by 6 bases, and 14 bases separated the two germline ends. Per germline, CDR1 LNHDA and CDR2 SQIVND (reference sequence). The CDR3 length is 14 residues. The CDR3 protein is CASSGGRGLNEQFF. The CDR3 DNA sequence: TGTGCCAGTAGTGGGGGAAGAGGGCTCAATGAGCAGTTCTTC.

This clonotype has ten or more counts. J is TRBJ2-2 and V is TRBV27; no clear D gene. V was pared by 8 bases and J by 6 bases, with 16 bases between. Germline lookup yields CDR1 MNHEY and CDR2 SMNVEV (reference sequence). The length of the CDR3 is 14 residues. CDR3 loop: CASYPLTSAGELFF. The CDR3 nucleotides read TGTGCCAGCTACCCACTAACCTCGGCCGGGGAGCTGTTTTTT.

This clonotype was seen many times. The genes are TRBV6-1 and TRBJ1-2; D remains unclear. Trimming left V 2 bases short and J 2 bases short, with 9 bases between. Germline CDR1 reads MNHNS; CDR2 reads SASEGT. The CDR3 is 14 residues long. CDR3 loop: CASSERGQNYGYTF. The CDR3 DNA sequence: TGTGCCAGCAGTGAACGAGGGCAGAACTATGGCTACACCTTC.

This rearrangement joins TRBV3-1 to TRBJ2-2, with TRBD1 matching 9 bases. The CDR3 length is 15 residues. The germline CDR1 and CDR2 sequences are LGHDT and YNNKEL (reference sequence). V dropped 6 bases and J dropped 6; count of bases not matched to a gene: 8. CDR3 in amino acids: CASRSGTGSPGELFF. CDR3 DNA: TGTGCCAGCAGATCCGGGACAGGGTCGCCCGGGGAGCTGTTTTTT.

The rearrangement joins TRBV12-3 or TRBV12-4 to TRBJ2-1, with D possibly matching TRBD2 (7 bases). CDR3 size: 16 residues. V was trimmed by 4 bases and J by 4 bases, leaving 17 bases between them. CDR3 DNA: TGTGCCAGCAGTTCGCCAGGCGGGGGCGTTTACAATGAGCAGTTCTTC. It yields the protein CASSSPGGGVYNEQFF.

This clonotype has a count of ten or more. The chain combines TRBV2 with TRBJ2-3, with 9 bases that match TRBD2. Germline values: CDR1 SNHLY, CDR2 FYNNEI. V lost 6 bases and J lost 3; bases outside the gene matches: 4. The CDR3 consists of 14 residues. As DNA, the CDR3 is TGTGCCAGCAGGCGACTAGCGGTGACAGATACGCAGTATTTT. Residues: CASRRLAVTDTQYF.

This clonotype was counted ten times or more. The chain couples TRBV10-3 to TRBJ2-1; D could derive from TRBD1 or TRBD2 (5 bases each). This CDR3 is built from 12 residues. Trimming left V 6 bases short and J 8 bases short, with 11 bases between. Germline assignment: CDR1 ENHRY and CDR2 SYGVKD. The DNA for the CDR3 is TGTGCCATCAGGAGGGGAGACCATGAGCAGTTCTTC. Residues: CAIRRGDHEQFF.

This clonotype was seen ten or more times. The V call is TRBV3-1, the J call TRBJ1-1, with unresolved D. The V gene lost 3 bases and the J gene lost 1 base, with 6 bases spanning the gap. The germline V gene has CDR1 LGHDT and CDR2 YNNKEL (reference sequence). There are 13 residues in the CDR3. The CDR3 protein is CASSQVKNTEAFF. In DNA, the CDR3 is TGTGCCAGCAGCCAGGTGAAGAACACTGAAGCTTTCTTT.

The genes are TRBV5-1 and TRBJ1-1; 12 nucleotides match TRBD1. After removal of 0 bases from V and 2 bases from J, the junction contained 2 bases not matched to a gene. The CDR3 consists of 16 residues. Germline-derived CDR1 and CDR2 are SGHRS and YFSETQ. CDR3 residues: CASSLEGTGGNTEAFF. The DNA for the CDR3 is TGCGCCAGCAGCTTGGAAGGGACAGGGGGCAACACTGAAGCTTTCTTT.

This clonotype was found many times. V is TRBV11-2 and J is TRBJ1-2, with a possible D match to TRBD1 (6 bases). This CDR3 is built from 18 residues. V dropped 2 bases and J dropped 0 bases, with 19 bases sitting between them. Germline CDR1 is SGHAT and CDR2 is FQNNGV. CDR3 sequence (DNA): TGTGCCAGCAGCTTATTCGGGGGCGTTGATGGGACTAACTATGGCTACACCTTC. Its translation: CASSLFGGVDGTNYGYTF.

A few counts support this clonotype. This chain links TRBV19 with TRBJ1-1; D not certain. The germline CDR1 and CDR2 sequences are LNHDA and SQIVND (reference sequence). The V and J ends lost 3 bases and 2 bases respectively, with 7 bases between them. The CDR3 has 13 amino acids. The CDR3 nucleotides read TGTGCCAGTAGTATCCAGCCTAACACTGAAGCTTTCTTT. This codes for CASSIQPNTEAFF.

This chain joins TRBV28 and TRBJ1-1, with 8 bases lining up with TRBD1. Germline CDR1 and CDR2: MDHEN and SYDVKM. The CDR3 contains 13 residues. V lost 3 bases, J lost 7 bases, and 4 bases stayed unmatched. In DNA form, the CDR3 reads TGTGCCAGCAGTTTGTCAGGGGGCGATGAAGCTTTCTTT. The encoded protein is CASSLSGGDEAFF.